Here is one T cell receptor (beta chain) with its context. This clone was seen once. Its antigen is not yet known. There are no base qualities to consult, and no much larger clone falls within one base. V is reduced by 5 bases and J by 2 bases, leaving a spacing of 15 bases between them. Based on the germline V gene (reference sequence), the CDR1 and CDR2 sequences are LNHDA and SQIVND. The CDR3 starts with the cysteine, ends with the phenylalanine, and has 15 residues. Left in the record is the CDR3 DNA by itself, 45 bases read in frame from the first base. In Seattle, one collaborating source enrolled patients while the infection was active and tracked those patients longitudinally over the course of disease. Collaborating institutions collected whole blood in K2EDTA tubes following their own protocols. For TCRbeta analysis, collaborators shipped samples as frozen whole blood, isolated PBMCs, or DNA extracted from either of those sample types.

TCRbeta CDR3 regions were amplified from genomic DNA by means of the immunoSEQ Assay, a bias-controlled multiplex PCR. Per the authors' processing: The number of nucleated cells in each sample was estimated from the amplification of reference gene primers within the assay. To quantify the absolute abundance of each unique TCRbeta CDR3 rearrangement, sequence reads were collapsed and filtered. For each sample, productive Simpson clonality was calculated as the square root of Simpson's diversity index over productive rearrangements. TCRdb carries this immuneACCESS record with in-frame sequences only. Its versions omit some clonotypes, under half of them owing to an unresolved V gene in the studies checked, with the rest unexplained. V and J calls and clone size are copied from that table; D and trimming were computed from the DNA. The table for this sample lists around 400,000 clones; 87% of them were counted only once. The top ten constitute 2.3% of the sample.

This sample was included in a study of blood T cell repertoires in COVID-19 (dated by TCRdb to the early 2020s). Regarding the study in general: Samples from collaborators originated in the United States, Italy and Spain and spanned both the acute and convalescent phases of COVID-19. The prospective study material was composed of cDNA or gDNA derived from T cells, B-cell-depleted T cells, or PBMCs. A freely available public database, intended as a resource for researchers studying the immune response to SARS-CoV-2, is where the repertoires were released. Deeply sampled blood TCRbeta repertoires from subjects exposed to, actively infected with, or recovered from COVID-19 were included in the dataset. Sample metadata almost always included a de-identified subject ID, COVID-19 status, age in years and sex. Samples were obtained from the ongoing ImmuneRACE study (first 160 participants) and from some 1,200 subjects provided by 6 global collaborators. HLA class I and class II types, where available, came from metadata supplied by the sample provider rather than from assay-based typing. Study-wide findings and limitations: The quantity of clinical and demographic metadata differed by source and by participant and was supplied without curation.

This clonotype was obtained from a woman aged 60-70 years with COVID-19, enrolled during active disease. This chain joins TRBV19 to TRBJ1-2; the D gene is perhaps TRBD1, from 5 matching bases. Sequencing was performed on peripheral blood. The CDR3 loop reads CASSEAGVANYGYTF. The DNA sequence is as follows: TGTGCCAGTAGTGAGGCGGGGGTCGCAAACTATGGCTACACCTTC.